This TCR beta chain stems from a study of lymphopenia after photon versus proton radiotherapy. Study results and limitations: Only patients who died were analyzed for survival; proton advantage is unproven. In patients who died, overall survival fell as post-nadir TCR diversity dropped more. Relative stability marked proton patients; photon patients lost diversity and naive cells. After lymphocyte nadir, photon-treated repertoires showed oligoclonal expansion, especially CD8+ Temra.

The method was immunoSEQ multiplex PCR; TCRdb's version includes in-frame clones alone and lacks a portion of them. This table holds under 30,000 clones, 87% found once. Trimming took 7 bases from V and 2 from J, leaving 17 bases between them. CDR1 is MNHNY and CDR2 is SVGAGI in the germline V gene (reference sequence). The CDR3 length is 15 residues. For this clone: Its cognate antigen is unknown.

Sample: peripheral blood, taken from a patient treated with proton-based radiotherapy. This chain joins TRBV6-6 and TRBJ2-5; possibly TRBD2 for D (6 bases). This clonotype originated in a woman aged 55-70 years with cholangiocarcinoma. Some clones in this sample may be carry-over from other donors' samples. In DNA form, the CDR3 reads TGTGCCAGCATGAGGCCGGCGGGACTTCAAGAGACCCAGTACTTC. It translates to CASMRPAGLQETQYF.